This passage covers 22 T cell receptor beta chains from one sample sequenced in a study of STAT3 mutations in large granular lymphocyte leukemia. Whole-study findings and limits: Every T-cell large granular lymphocyte leukemia patient had at least one immunodominant TCR beta clonotype.

These receptors have no known antigen. Sequencing used immunoSEQ multiplex PCR; TCRdb keeps in-frame clones, though not all of them. The table lists 10,000 to 15,000 clones, just over 85% of them singletons. The specimen was PBMCs. The receptors here all came from a human donor with T large granular lymphocyte leukemia. Some clones in this sample may be carry-over from other donors' samples.

CDR3 protein: CASSSDRPRTGELFF. The CDR3 region has the DNA TGTGCCAGCAGCTCGGACAGGCCGAGAACCGGGGAGCTGTTTTTT. The J gene is TRBJ2-2, the V gene TRBV7-2; 7 bases are shared with TRBD1. This CDR3 contains 15 residues. Losses at the gene ends were 4 bases for V and 5 bases for J; bases not matched to a gene: 7. Germline CDR1 reads SGHTA; CDR2 reads FQGNSA.

This sequence joins TRBV6-5 and TRBJ1-1, with 10 bases fitting TRBD1. Unmatched junction bases numbered 5, after V lost 0 bases and J lost 7 bases. This CDR3 has 15 residues. Germline-derived CDR1 and CDR2 are MNHEY and SVGAGI. CDR3 sequence: CASSYSRTGGFEAFF. In nucleotides, the CDR3 is TGTGCCAGCAGTTACTCGCGGACAGGGGGGTTTGAAGCTTTCTTT.

The rearrangement links TRBV28 to TRBJ1-3; D perhaps matches TRBD1 (5 bases). This CDR3 contains 11 residues. V dropped 5 bases and J dropped 7 bases, with 6 bases sitting between them. Germline V gives CDR1 MDHEN, CDR2 SYDVKM. The CDR3 bases are TGTGCCAGCAGTGCAGGGAACACCATATATTTT. As protein: CASSAGNTIYF.

This chain connects TRBV18 to TRBJ1-1, with 8 bases that match TRBD1. The CDR3 consists of 15 residues. Trimming removed 2 bases from V and 4 bases from J; junction bases left unmatched: 6. Germline values: CDR1 KGHSH, CDR2 LQKENI. CDR3 residues: CASSPAGGASTEAFF. CDR3 sequence (DNA): TGTGCCAGCTCACCAGCAGGGGGCGCAAGCACTGAAGCTTTCTTT.

This rearrangement joins TRBV6-1 to TRBJ2-6; 9 bases line up with TRBD1. V lost 7 bases and J lost 2; bases outside the gene matches: 3. This CDR3 is 15 amino acids long. The V gene's germline CDR1 is MNHNS and CDR2 SASEGT. In nucleotides, the CDR3 is TGTGCCAGCAAGGGGGACAGGGCTGGGGCCAACGTCCTGACTTTC. This encodes CASKGDRAGANVLTF.

This clone was seen once. This chain links TRBV13 with TRBJ2-3, with 8 bases that match TRBD2. The CDR3 extends over 17 amino acids. V shed 5 bases, J shed 2 bases, and the junction held 12 bases outside the gene matches. In germline, CDR1 is PRHDT, CDR2 FYEKMQ (reference sequence). The DNA of the CDR3 is TGTGCCAGCAGCCCGCCGGGACTAGAAGAACCCACAGATACGCAGTATTTT. It specifies CASSPPGLEEPTDTQYF.

The chain has TRBV5-4 and TRBJ1-1, with D uncertain. V lost 4 bases, J lost 4 bases, and 20 bases lay in between. CDR3 length equals 16 residues. The germline gives CDR1 SGHNT, CDR2 YYREEE (reference sequence). The CDR3 DNA reads as TGTGCCAGCAGCCTTGGAAACCTCCGGGGTGGCACTGAAGCTTTCTTT. It translates to CASSLGNLRGGTEAFF.

The chain carries TRBV6-1 and TRBJ2-3; D possibly corresponds to TRBD1 (5 bases). The CDR3 is 13 residues long. V shed 10 bases and J shed 2 bases, with 13 bases lying between them. Germline V gene data show CDR1 as MNHNS and CDR2 as SASEGT. CDR3 sequence reads: CATRWTSTDTQYF. Written as DNA, the CDR3 is TGTGCCACCAGATGGACATCCACAGATACGCAGTATTTT.

Only a few counts were recorded for this clone. The rearrangement links TRBV12-5 to TRBJ2-5; D is perhaps TRBD1 or TRBD2 (7 bases each). The germline V gene encodes CDR1 LGHNT and CDR2 FRNRAP. V was shortened by 5 bases and J by 7 bases, with 14 bases between the two germline ends. The CDR3 is 13 amino acids. CDR3 DNA sequence: TGTGCTAGTGGTCCCGACAGGGAGGGGACCCAGTACTTC. Protein: CASGPDREGTQYF. Using reference TRBV12-5 and TRBJ2-5 for the parts outside the CDR3, the full variable domain is DARVTQTPRHKVTEMGQEVTMRCQPILGHNTVFWYRQTMMQGLELLAYFRNRAPLDDSGMPKDRFSAEMPDATLATLKIQPSEPRDSAVYFCASGPDREGTQYFGPGTRLLVL.

This chain connects TRBV4-2 to TRBJ1-2; D not resolved. This CDR3 has 14 residues. CDR1 and CDR2 (germline): LGHNA, YNFKEQ. Deletions cut 2 bases from V and 1 base from J, with 8 bases between. CDR3 protein: CASSQQEGNYGYTF. The DNA for the CDR3 is TGTGCCAGCAGCCAACAGGAGGGTAACTATGGCTACACCTTC.

This clone occurred a few times. The chain couples TRBV6-1 to TRBJ1-5, with D maybe TRBD1 (5 bases). Germline-derived CDR1 and CDR2 are MNHNS and SASEGT. V was shortened by 11 bases and J by 7 bases, with 12 bases between the two germline ends. The CDR3 contains 11 residues. The CDR3 is CAAGGLQPQHF. CDR3 DNA sequence: TGTGCCGCGGGGGGTTTGCAGCCCCAGCATTTT.

The gene calls are TRBV2 and TRBJ1-2; D is undetermined. Trimming shortened V by 7 bases and J by 8 bases, and 14 bases separated the two germline ends. The CDR3 is made up of 12 amino acids. Germline V gives CDR1 SNHLY, CDR2 FYNNEI. CDR3 nucleotides: TGTGCCAGCATTGCCGACCGGTCGGGCTACACCTTC. Translated: CASIADRSGYTF.

The genes are TRBV2 and TRBJ2-2; 8 nucleotides agree with TRBD2. The V segment lost 4 bases and the J segment 4 bases; nucleotides outside the gene matches: 5. The length of the CDR3 is 15 residues. CDR1 and CDR2 from the germline V gene are SNHLY and FYNNEI. The CDR3 loop reads CASSVGLAGTGELFF. CDR3 coding DNA: TGTGCCAGCAGTGTGGGTCTAGCGGGCACCGGGGAGCTGTTTTTT.

The rearrangement joins TRBV9 to TRBJ2-5; a weak D match, TRBD2 (6 bases). Trimming stripped 0 bases from V and 5 bases from J, with 8 bases between. The CDR3 consists of 13 residues. Germline V gene lookup returns CDR1 SGDLS and CDR2 YYNGEE. The CDR3 protein is CASSVDGGETQYF. CDR3 sequence (DNA): TGTGCCAGCAGCGTAGATGGGGGGGAGACCCAGTACTTC.

The chain combines TRBV19 with TRBJ2-3, with D perhaps given as TRBD1 or TRBD2 (5 bases each). The ends were cut back, 9 bases at V and 6 bases at J, with 19 bases in the middle. The CDR3 consists of 14 residues. Germline V gives CDR1 LNHDA, CDR2 SQIVND (reference sequence). CDR3 DNA sequence: TGTGCCAGCTCGACTGGGGGATTGTTGGATACGCAGTATTTT. It yields the protein CASSTGGLLDTQYF.

The chain joins TRBV5-1 to TRBJ1-3, with D hard to call. Germline loops: CDR1 SGHRS, CDR2 YFSETQ. The CDR3 sequence is 14 residues long. Trimming shortened V by 0 bases and J by 1 base, and 5 bases separated the two germline ends. The CDR3 loop reads CASSLEPSGNTIYF. Written as DNA, the CDR3 is TGCGCCAGCAGCTTGGAGCCTTCTGGAAACACCATATATTTT.

This rearrangement joins TRBV2 to TRBJ2-7; D remains ambiguous. The germline V gene has CDR1 SNHLY and CDR2 FYNNEI. Trimming removed 6 bases at V and 3 bases at J, with 12 bases between. This CDR3 comprises 13 residues. The CDR3 bases are TGTGCCAGCAGCGCAGATGGATTCTACGAGCAGTACGTC. Its protein is CASSADGFYEQYV.

The rearrangement links TRBV11-2 to TRBJ2-7, with 8 bases fitting TRBD2. Trimming took 6 bases from V and 5 from J; bases not matched to a gene: 9. The length of the CDR3 is 14 residues. In germline, CDR1 is SGHAT, CDR2 FQNNGV. The CDR3 loop is CASRAGTRFDEQYF. CDR3 DNA sequence: TGTGCCAGCAGGGCCGGGACTAGGTTCGACGAGCAGTACTTC.

The rearrangement joins TRBV30 to TRBJ2-7, with D perhaps assigned TRBD1 or TRBD2 (5 bases each). The CDR3 is 13 residues long. Germline CDR1 is GTSNPN and CDR2 is SVGIG (reference sequence). Trimming left V 7 bases short and J 5 bases short, with 18 bases between. CDR3 sequence reads: CASSHRGRHEQYF. CDR3 DNA sequence: TGTGCCTCCTCCCACCGGGGCAGGCACGAGCAGTACTTC.

The genes are TRBV6-5 and TRBJ1-1, with TRBD1 as a possible D gene (6 bases). This CDR3 is 13 amino acids long. The V end lost 5 bases, the J end lost 11 bases, and 18 bases lay between the germline ends. Germline CDR1 MNHEY, CDR2 SVGAGI. Here the CDR3 DNA reads TGTGCCAGCAGTGTCCAGGGGAGTATATATGCTTTCTTT. Translated, it gives CASSVQGSIYAFF.

The chain couples TRBV11-2 to TRBJ1-1; D might be TRBD1 (5 bases). Germline V gives CDR1 SGHAT, CDR2 FQNNGV. Trimming pared 8 bases from V and 7 bases from J, leaving 11 bases between. The CDR3 runs 11 residues. The CDR3 here is CASDAGGEAFF. CDR3 nucleotides: TGTGCCAGCGACGCCGGGGGTGAAGCTTTCTTT.

V and J are TRBV29-1 and TRBJ1-2; 8 bases are a match to TRBD1. Trimming took 4 bases from V and 4 from J; bases not matched to a gene: 2. The germline V gene encodes CDR1 SQVTM and CDR2 ANQGSEA. This CDR3 is built from 12 residues. The DNA for the CDR3 is TGCAGCGTTGGGACAGGGCTCTATGGCTACACCTTC. Translated, it gives CSVGTGLYGYTF.